Listed here are 20 T cell receptor beta chains from one sample, sequenced in a study of blood T cell repertoires in COVID-19. TCRdb's copy holds only in-frame clones and misses some; the assay was immunoSEQ multiplex PCR. The sample records tens of thousands of clones, 85% to 90% being singletons. The sample was peripheral blood. Receptors were obtained from a middle-aged man with acute or convalescent COVID-19.

The V and J genes are TRBV23-1 and TRBJ2-7; D might be TRBD1 (7 bases). TRBV23-1 is sorted into the ORF group, with uncertain function. CDR3 size: 15 residues. The germline V and J ends were trimmed by 4 bases and 3 bases, with 16 bases remaining between them. CDR3 in amino acids: CASSPTGRGVYEQYF. The CDR3 coding sequence is TGCGCCAGCAGTCCCACCGGCAGGGGGGTCTACGAGCAGTACTTC.

This rearrangement joins TRBV5-1 to TRBJ2-1, with TRBD2 as a possible D gene (6 bases). The V gene lost 1 base and the J gene lost 9 bases, with 20 bases spanning the gap. The CDR3 extends over 16 amino acids. The V gene's germline CDR1 is SGHRS and CDR2 YFSETQ. This CDR3 is CASSLTPLGGGGEQFF. CDR3 in DNA: TGCGCCAGCAGCTTGACTCCGCTCGGGGGTGGAGGTGAGCAGTTCTTC.

This clone was detected only a few times. The rearrangement joins TRBV6-6 to TRBJ2-7; TRBD2 aligns across 7 bases. Germline loops: CDR1 MNHNY, CDR2 SVGAGI (reference sequence). The V gene end was trimmed by 7 bases and the J gene end by 2 bases; junction bases not matched to a gene: 11. CDR3 length: 15 residues. The CDR3 DNA sequence: TGTGCCAGCACCTCGAACGGGAGGCCTCCCTACGAGCAGTACTTC. The encoded protein is CASTSNGRPPYEQYF.

The chain has TRBV15 and TRBJ2-3, with 11 bases that match TRBD1. The CDR3 has 15 residues. The V and J ends lost 0 bases and 7 bases, in that order; junction bases with no gene match: 3. Germline values: CDR1 LNHNV, CDR2 YYDKDF (reference sequence). The CDR3 loop is CATSRDRTGGNTQYF. The CDR3 DNA is TGTGCCACCAGCAGAGATCGGACAGGGGGCAATACGCAGTATTTT.

The rearrangement links TRBV3-1 (or the pseudogene TRBV3-2) to TRBJ2-1; possibly TRBD2 for D (6 bases). The V and J ends lost 0 bases and 12 bases respectively, with 15 bases between them. The CDR3 has 14 amino acids. Germline CDR1 is LGHDT and CDR2 is YNNKEL (reference sequence). The CDR3 spells CASSQDLGASAQFF. DNA of the CDR3: TGTGCCAGCAGCCAAGATCTTGGGGCTAGCGCGCAGTTCTTC.

The chain links TRBV5-1 to TRBJ2-2, with 7 bases fitting TRBD1. V shed 3 bases and J 0 bases; nucleotides not matched to a gene: 5. The CDR3 loop spans 16 amino acids. The germline gives CDR1 SGHRS, CDR2 YFSETQ. The CDR3 DNA sequence: TGCGCCAGCAGCTCTTCTGGGACAGCGAACACCGGGGAGCTGTTTTTT. The encoded protein is CASSSSGTANTGELFF. The variable domain in full, completed from reference TRBV5-1 and TRBJ2-2, reads KAGVTQTPRYLIKTRGQQVTLSCSPISGHRSVSWYQQTPGQGLQFLFEYFSETQRNKGNFPGRFSGRQFSNSRSEMNVSTLELGDSALYLCASSSSGTANTGELFFGEGSRLTVL.

This chain uses TRBV6-5 with TRBJ2-7; 11 bases map to TRBD1. The CDR3 sequence is 14 residues long. The germline V gene encodes CDR1 MNHEY and CDR2 SVGAGI. Trimming took 6 bases from V and 4 from J; bases not matched to a gene: 5. The DNA of the CDR3 is TGTGCCAGCAGGAACGGACAGGGGGCTTACGAGCAGTACTTC. Its translation is CASRNGQGAYEQYF.

This sequence joins TRBV5-1 and TRBJ2-3, with 7 positions matching TRBD1. J lost 5 bases, V lost 4 bases, and 7 bases had no gene match. This CDR3 comprises 14 residues. Germline V gene sequence: CDR1 SGHRS, CDR2 YFSETQ. The CDR3 is CASSQLQGLDTQYF. CDR3 nucleotides: TGCGCCAGCAGCCAACTACAGGGGTTAGATACGCAGTATTTT.

J is TRBJ1-1 and V is TRBV2; D is uncertain. The germline gives CDR1 SNHLY, CDR2 FYNNEI. V was pared by 4 bases and J by 4 bases, with 10 bases between. The CDR3 runs to 13 residues. CDR3 nucleotide sequence: TGTGCCAGCAGTGCACAGCTTCTCACTGAAGCTTTCTTT. Its translation: CASSAQLLTEAFF.

The chain combines TRBV7-2 with TRBJ2-7, with D possibly matching TRBD2 (5 bases). Trimming shortened V by 2 bases and J by 2 bases, and 13 bases separated the two germline ends. CDR3 length: 15 amino acids. Germline values: CDR1 SGHTA, CDR2 FQGNSA. The CDR3 is CASSLHSSGTYEQYF. The CDR3 nucleotides read TGTGCCAGCAGCTTACATTCGAGCGGAACCTACGAGCAGTACTTC. The whole variable domain, filled in from reference TRBV7-2 and TRBJ2-7, reads GAGVSQSPSNKVTEKGKDVELRCDPISGHTALYWYRQSLGQGLEFLIYFQGNSAPDKSGLPSDRFSAERTGGSVSTLTIQRTQQEDSAVYLCASSLHSSGTYEQYFGPGTRLTVT.

This chain joins TRBV5-1 and TRBJ2-5; tentative D call: TRBD2 (5 bases). The CDR3 consists of 14 residues. Trimming stripped 4 bases from V and 5 bases from J, with 15 bases between. Per the germline V gene, CDR1 is SGHRS and CDR2 is YFSETQ. The CDR3, as DNA: TGCGCCAGCAGCGTCCTGGGTGGGGAGGAGACCCAGTACTTC. It is translated as CASSVLGGEETQYF.

The J gene is TRBJ2-7, the V gene TRBV27; TRBD1 might be the D (5 bases). V lost 7 bases and J lost 5, with 12 bases in between. The germline CDR1 and CDR2 sequences are MNHEY and SMNVEV (reference sequence). The CDR3 is 12 amino acids. CDR3 region: CASMSGSNEQYF. CDR3 bases: TGTGCCAGCATGTCAGGGTCCAACGAGCAGTACTTC.

Only a few counts were recorded for this clone. The rearrangement uses TRBV5-6 and TRBJ1-3, with 7 bases lining up with TRBD1. The CDR3 covers 14 residues. The germline gives CDR1 SGHDT, CDR2 YYEEEE. The V and J ends lost 3 bases and 2 bases, in that order; junction bases with no gene match: 2. Written as DNA, the CDR3 is TGTGCCAGCAGCTACGACAGGGCTGGAAACACCATATATTTT. This encodes CASSYDRAGNTIYF.

This clone was picked up a small number of times. The chain carries TRBV5-4 and TRBJ2-2, with a weak D call TRBD2 (6 bases). The CDR3 runs 17 residues. The germline CDR1 and CDR2 sequences are SGHNT and YYREEE (reference sequence). V was pared by 4 bases and J by 3 bases, with 19 bases between. Here the CDR3 DNA reads TGTGCCAGCAGCCCTGGCCCCTTCTCGGGGGACACCGGGGAGCTGTTTTTT. Its translation is CASSPGPFSGDTGELFF.

The chain joins TRBV3-1 (or the pseudogene TRBV3-2) to TRBJ1-2, with D unresolved. Trimming left V 5 bases short and J 6 bases short, with 22 bases between. CDR1 LGHDT and CDR2 YNNKEL come from the germline V gene (reference sequence). This CDR3 contains 16 residues. This CDR3 reads CASSSRGPSRGDGYTF. The CDR3 nucleotides are TGTGCCAGCAGCTCAAGAGGTCCGTCTAGAGGAGATGGCTACACCTTC.

The chain recombines TRBV24-1 with TRBJ2-1, with D possibly being TRBD2 (6 bases). CDR3 size: 15 residues. The V end lost 7 bases, the J end lost 5 bases, and 17 bases lay between the germline ends. Looked up from germline, CDR1 is KGHDR and CDR2 is SFDVKD. The CDR3 here is CATSWTNDPDNEQFF. The CDR3 DNA reads TGTGCCACCAGCTGGACTAACGACCCAGACAATGAGCAGTTCTTC.

The chain uses TRBV7-8 and TRBJ2-2, with 12 bases matching TRBD1. This CDR3 region has 15 residues. The germline gives CDR1 SGHVS, CDR2 FQNEAQ. The V segment lost 4 bases and the J segment 5 bases; nucleotides outside the gene matches: 2. The CDR3 nucleotides read TGTGCCAGCAGCTGGGACAGGGGGCAGACCGGGGAGCTGTTTTTT. Translation gives CASSWDRGQTGELFF.

This clone was recorded once. The chain has TRBV23-1 and TRBJ2-5, with D maybe TRBD1 (6 bases). TRBV23-1 is an ORF for which the function is uncertain. The V gene lost 7 bases and the J gene lost 3 bases, with 30 bases spanning the gap. There are 19 residues in the CDR3. For the CDR3, the DNA is TGCGCCAGCACCCCAAGGGTGCAACAGGGAGAGCCTGGAGAAGAGACCCAGTACTTC. This codes for CASTPRVQQGEPGEETQYF.

This rearrangement joins TRBV18 to TRBJ2-1; 10 bases match TRBD2. The CDR3 is 17 amino acids. In germline, CDR1 is KGHSH, CDR2 LQKENI. Trimming cost V 5 bases and J 2 bases; bases outside gene matches: 9. This CDR3 reads CASSGVASGGPYNEQFF. CDR3 bases: TGTGCCAGCTCAGGTGTGGCTAGCGGGGGACCCTACAATGAGCAGTTCTTC.

This chain links TRBV6-5 with TRBJ1-5, with D tentatively TRBD1 (6 bases). The CDR3 has 15 amino acids. Germline-derived CDR1 and CDR2 are MNHEY and SVGAGI. Trimming removed 2 bases at V and 3 bases at J, with 11 bases between. DNA of the CDR3: TGTGCCAGCAGTTACACAGGGTTTCCCAATCAGCCCCAGCATTTT. It yields the protein CASSYTGFPNQPQHF.